The clone carrying this T cell receptor beta chain was observed at least ten times. The target antigen is unknown. CDR1 and CDR2 from the germline V gene are SGHDT and YYEEEE. Trimming shortened V by 0 bases and J by 5 bases, and 4 bases separated the two germline ends. This CDR3 contains 12 residues. The data are from a study of response to subunit inactivated influenza vaccine. TCRdb used MiXCR to reprocess the RT-PCR reads, holding one entry per CDR3 protein. This table holds 650,000 or so distinct CDR3 sequences, about 14% found once. The study's findings and limits: The authors put forward the suggestion that each seasonal influenza vaccination may bring in only a limited number of new T cells.

This chain links TRBV5-6 with TRBJ2-3; D gene ambiguous. This clonotype originated in a middle-aged man who received an inactivated influenza vaccine. This sample comprised PBMCs from blood, obtained around 14 days before vaccination. DNA for the CDR3: TGTGCCAGCAGCTTGGCGCTAGATACGCAGTATTTT. This encodes CASSLALDTQYF.